Detailed here is one TCR beta chain. This sample is part of a study of T cell repertoires in cytomegalovirus infection. Each CDR3 protein gets one entry after TCRdb re-called the reads with MiXCR. The repertoire holds approximately 750,000 distinct CDR3 sequences, with less than 40% as singletons. The trim removed 3 bases at V and 0 bases at J, leaving 18 bases unmatched. The CDR3 runs to 21 residues. The germline V gene encodes CDR1 SGHDT and CDR2 YYEEEE. The rearrangement links TRBV5-6 to TRBJ2-6; 7 bases are a match to TRBD1. The sequenced sample was PBMCs. This TCR came from a human donor in good health (CMV status not recorded). Some clones in this sample may be carry-over from other donors' samples. CDR3 protein: CASSWGLTGTAFSSGANVLTF. DNA of the CDR3: TGTGCCAGCAGCTGGGGCCTAACCGGGACAGCCTTTAGCTCTGGGGCCAACGTCCTGACTTTC.